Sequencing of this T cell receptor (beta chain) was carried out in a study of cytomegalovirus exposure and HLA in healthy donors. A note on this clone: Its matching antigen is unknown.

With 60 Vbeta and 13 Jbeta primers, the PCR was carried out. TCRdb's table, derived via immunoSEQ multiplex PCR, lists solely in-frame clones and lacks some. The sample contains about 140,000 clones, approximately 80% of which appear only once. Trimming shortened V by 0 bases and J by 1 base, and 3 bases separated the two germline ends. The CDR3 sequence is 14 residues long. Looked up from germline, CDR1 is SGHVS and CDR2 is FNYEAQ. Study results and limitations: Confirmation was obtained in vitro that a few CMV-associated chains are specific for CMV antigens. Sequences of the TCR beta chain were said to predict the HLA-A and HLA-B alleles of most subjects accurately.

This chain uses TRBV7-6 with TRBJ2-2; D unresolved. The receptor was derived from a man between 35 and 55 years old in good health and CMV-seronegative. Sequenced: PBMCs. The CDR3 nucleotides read TGTGCCAGCAGCTTAGCACAGAACACCGGGGAGCTGTTTTTT. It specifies CASSLAQNTGELFF. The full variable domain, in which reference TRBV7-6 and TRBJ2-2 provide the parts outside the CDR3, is GAGVSQSPRYKVTKRGQDVALRCDPISGHVSLYWYRQALGQGPEFLTYFNYEAQQDKSGLPNDRFSAERPEGSISTLTIQRTEQRDSAMYRCASSLAQNTGELFFGEGSRLTVL.